This T cell receptor beta chain was profiled in a study of CD8 T cells in Susac syndrome. It was with random hexamers that 0.5 to 1 ug RNA was reverse transcribed. Each CDR3 protein is one row after TCRdb ran MiXCR on the immunoSEQ multiplex PCR reads. The table includes about 190,000 distinct CDR3 sequences, 95% detected once. The germline V gene encodes CDR1 DFQATT and CDR2 SNEGSKA (reference sequence). Trimming removed 7 bases from V and 0 bases from J, with 9 bases in between. CDR3 size: 12 residues. The genes are TRBV20-1 and TRBJ1-1; no clear D gene. The specimen was CD8+ T cells from PBMCs. The receptor was derived from a human donor with Susac syndrome. The CDR3 region is CSGRSLNTEAFF. The CDR3 nucleotides are TGCAGTGGGAGGTCCTTGAACACTGAAGCTTTCTTT.